These T cell receptor beta chains were read from a single sample in a study of blood T cells in healthy people across ages. In TCRdb, the 5' RACE reads were re-called with MiXCR into one record per CDR3 protein. The data hold some 800,000 distinct CDR3 sequences, with 44% observed a single time. The material sequenced was blood. These receptors all come from a man aged 55 to 69 in good health. Each CDR3 is given with its conserved first and last residue. The D gene is left open where the match is weak. A clone size is listed for some rows: how often the clone was seen (once, few, many), or a class if it is expanded.

J,D,size,V,CDR3,DNA
TRBJ2-3,TRBD2,-,TRBV2,CASKKLAGTTDTQYF,TGTGCCAGCAAAAAACTAGCGGGGACCACAGATACGCAGTATTTT
TRBJ2-5,TRBD2,few,TRBV7-2,CASSPRPSGGLETQYF,TGTGCCAGCAGCCCTAGGCCTAGCGGGGGACTCGAGACCCAGTACTTC
TRBJ2-5,TRBD2,-,TRBV5-5,CASSLVGVMGLAGPQETQYF,TGTGCCAGCAGCTTGGTAGGGGTGATGGGACTAGCGGGACCCCAAGAGACCCAGTACTTC
TRBJ2-7,-,-,TRBV3-1,CASSQAGREVERYF,TGTGCCAGCAGCCAGGCCGGACGTGAGGTCGAGCGGTACTTC
TRBJ2-6,-,-,TRBV15,CAARPSGANVLTF,TGTGCCGCTAGGCCTTCGGGGGCCAACGTCCTGACTTTC
TRBJ1-2,-,-,TRBV6-4,CATGYGYTF,TGTGCCACAGGTTATGGCTACACCTTC
TRBJ2-4,-,-,TRBV20-1,CSASGEPGPRVNIQYF,TGCAGTGCTAGTGGGGAACCGGGACCCCGGGTAAACATTCAGTACTTC
TRBJ2-5,TRBD1,many,TRBV5-5,CASSSLWTGGQETQYF,TGTGCCAGCAGCAGCCTTTGGACAGGGGGGCAAGAGACCCAGTACTTC
TRBJ2-1,-,-,TRBV6-5,CASSPLLGGHNEQFF,TGTGCCAGCAGTCCATTGTTGGGGGGCCACAATGAGCAGTTCTTC
TRBJ2-3,-,-,TRBV6-2/TRBV6-3,CASRPTPGAPDTQYF,TGTGCCAGCAGACCGACCCCAGGGGCGCCAGATACGCAGTATTTT
TRBJ2-1,TRBD2,-,TRBV7-3,CASSQTSAGYNEQFF,TGTGCCAGCAGCCAAACTAGCGCTGGCTACAATGAGCAGTTCTTC
TRBJ2-1,TRBD1,-,TRBV5-1,CASSSGQGFDEQFF,TGCGCCAGCAGCTCGGGACAGGGGTTTGATGAGCAGTTCTTC
TRBJ1-2,TRBD1,-,TRBV6-5,CASSKTGGGYTF,TGTGCCAGCAGCAAGACAGGGGGTGGCTACACCTTC
TRBJ2-3,-,few,TRBV7-2,CASSLERLSITDTQYF,TGTGCCAGCAGCTTAGAACGCCTATCCATCACAGATACGCAGTATTTT
TRBJ1-2,-,-,TRBV4-3,CASSPSTERANYGYTF,TGCGCCAGCAGCCCCTCGACGGAGCGGGCTAACTATGGCTACACCTTC
TRBJ2-7,TRBD2,-,TRBV4-2,CASSQEPSGGSYEQYF,TGTGCCAGCAGCCAAGAGCCTAGCGGGGGCTCCTACGAGCAGTACTTC
TRBJ1-2,TRBD1,-,TRBV6-2/TRBV6-3,CASSYYRGRINYGYTF,TGTGCCAGCAGTTACTATAGGGGGCGGATAAACTATGGCTACACCTTC
TRBJ1-2,-,few,TRBV3-1,CASSAGLGPLYGYTF,TGTGCCAGCAGCGCAGGGTTAGGTCCGCTATATGGCTACACCTTC
TRBJ2-5,-,few,TRBV30,CAWSGAEQETQYF,TGTGCCTGGAGTGGGGCAGAACAAGAGACCCAGTACTTC
TRBJ2-1,-,-,TRBV9,CASTPGGDSGYNEQFF,TGTGCCAGCACCCCAGGGGGGGATAGCGGGTACAATGAGCAGTTCTTC
TRBJ2-3,TRBD2,-,TRBV15,CATSRVDGGGNQGTQYF,TGTGCCACCAGCAGAGTGGACGGCGGGGGGAACCAGGGTACGCAGTATTTT
TRBJ2-3,-,-,TRBV7-6,CVSGQGNLDTQYF,TGTGTCAGCGGGCAGGGGAATCTGGATACGCAGTATTTT
TRBJ2-1,-,-,TRBV28,CAAVGGLYVNEQFF,TGTGCCGCGGTTGGGGGGCTGTACGTCAATGAGCAGTTCTTC
TRBJ2-1,TRBD1,few,TRBV10-3,CAIMGQGLAEQFF,TGTGCCATCATGGGACAGGGGTTAGCTGAGCAGTTCTTC
TRBJ1-6,-,few,TRBV7-2,CASSLRTDSYNSPLHF,TGTGCCAGCAGCTTAAGGACAGATTCCTATAATTCACCCCTCCACTTT
TRBJ2-2,TRBD2,-,TRBV12-3/TRBV12-4,CASIRGGAPNGELFF,TGTGCCAGCATACGCGGGGGGGCCCCTAACGGGGAGCTGTTTTTT
TRBJ2-2,-,-,TRBV29-1,CSVVEGGELFF,TGCAGCGTTGTTGAGGGCGGGGAGCTGTTTTTT
TRBJ2-1,-,few,TRBV6-1,CASRIGGSYNEQFF,TGTGCCAGTCGAATAGGGGGCTCCTACAATGAGCAGTTCTTC
TRBJ2-1,-,many,TRBV29-1,CSVEGWSGGYEQFF,TGCAGCGTTGAAGGTTGGAGTGGCGGCTATGAGCAGTTCTTC
TRBJ2-1,-,-,TRBV29-1,CSVEGDGFYNEQFF,TGCAGCGTTGAAGGGGATGGATTCTACAATGAGCAGTTCTTC
TRBJ2-3,-,-,TRBV2,CASSYTGVAQYF,TGTGCCAGCAGTTACACGGGGGTCGCGCAGTATTTT
TRBJ1-2,TRBD1,few,TRBV25-1,CASSELQGYGYTF,TGTGCCAGCAGTGAATTACAGGGGTACGGCTACACCTTC
TRBJ2-7,-,few,TRBV20-1,CSARESVGISYEQYF,TGCAGTGCTAGAGAGTCTGTAGGGATTAGTTACGAGCAGTACTTC
TRBJ1-1,TRBD1,-,TRBV10-3,CAISGDRGWTEAFF,TGTGCCATCAGCGGGGACAGGGGCTGGACTGAAGCTTTCTTT
TRBJ2-3,-,-,TRBV28,CATRDSASTDTQYF,TGTGCCACCAGGGACTCGGCTAGCACAGATACGCAGTATTTT
TRBJ2-5,TRBD2,-,TRBV12-3/TRBV12-4,CASSSGLVQETQYF,TGTGCCAGCAGTTCCGGACTAGTCCAAGAGACCCAGTACTTC
TRBJ2-1,-,few,TRBV7-9,CASNVLDNEQFF,TGTGCCAGCAATGTCCTAGACAATGAGCAGTTCTTC
TRBJ2-3,-,-,TRBV11-3,CASSAGGGSSTDTQYF,TGTGCCAGCAGCGCTGGTGGGGGTTCTAGCACAGATACGCAGTATTTT
TRBJ2-3,TRBD1,-,TRBV24-1,CATSDPTGVNTQYF,TGTGCCACCAGTGATCCTACAGGGGTAAATACGCAGTATTTT
TRBJ1-1,-,once,TRBV12-3/TRBV12-4,CACSLQGGNTEAFF,TGTGCCTGCAGCCTACAGGGAGGGAACACTGAAGCTTTCTTT
TRBJ2-1,TRBD2,-,TRBV7-3,CASSRTSGEYNEQFF,TGTGCCAGCAGCCGGACTAGCGGGGAGTACAATGAGCAGTTCTTC
TRBJ2-7,TRBD2,many,TRBV11-3,CASSRGGNSYEQYF,TGTGCCAGCAGCCGGGGGGGAAACTCCTACGAGCAGTACTTC
TRBJ2-7,-,-,TRBV9,CASSVGGSGYEQYF,TGTGCCAGCAGCGTAGGAGGTTCAGGGTACGAGCAGTACTTC
TRBJ2-7,-,-,TRBV7-9,CASSWSGEQYF,TGTGCCAGCAGCTGGAGCGGAGAGCAGTACTTC
TRBJ2-1,TRBD2,few,TRBV11-2,CASSQLAGGRNEQFF,TGTGCCAGCAGCCAACTAGCGGGGGGGCGCAATGAGCAGTTCTTC
TRBJ1-1,TRBD1,-,TRBV9,CASSVAPDRAVANTEAFF,TGTGCCAGCAGCGTAGCTCCCGACAGGGCAGTCGCGAACACTGAAGCTTTCTTT
TRBJ1-2,-,-,TRBV4-2,CASSSLDQGKIYGYTF,TGTGCCAGCAGCTCCCTGGACCAAGGCAAAATCTATGGCTACACCTTC
TRBJ1-2,-,-,TRBV7-8,CASSPYLGAGYGYTF,TGTGCCAGCAGCCCATACCTAGGGGCTGGTTATGGCTACACCTTC
TRBJ2-1,-,-,TRBV20-1,CSAYDGSEQFF,TGCAGTGCTTACGATGGGTCTGAGCAGTTCTTC
TRBJ1-6,-,-,TRBV14,CASSQGRQNNSPLHF,TGTGCCAGCAGCCAAGGTCGGCAGAATAATTCACCCCTCCACTTT
TRBJ1-5,-,-,TRBV12-3/TRBV12-4,CASSYGHSDGNQPQHF,TGTGCCAGCAGTTACGGACATTCCGACGGCAATCAGCCCCAGCATTTT
TRBJ1-2,TRBD1,many,TRBV12-3/TRBV12-4,CASSFGTANYGYTF,TGTGCCAGCAGCTTCGGGACAGCTAACTATGGCTACACCTTC
TRBJ1-2,-,once,TRBV28,CASSSSPEQGLQYGYTF,TGTGCCAGCAGTTCGAGTCCCGAACAGGGTTTGCAGTATGGCTACACCTTC
TRBJ1-2,-,-,TRBV7-2,CASSPSRLTNYGYTF,TGTGCCAGCAGCCCAAGCCGACTGACCAACTATGGCTACACCTTC